The 14 T cell receptor beta chains listed next were all sequenced from one sample in a study of T cell responses to AZD1222 COVID-19 vaccine. Clones were sequenced by immunoSEQ multiplex PCR, and TCRdb holds only the in-frame ones, with some missing. The sample gives around 160,000 clones, around 89% of which show up once; roughly 16% is in the top ten. Sequencing was performed on peripheral blood, taken on day 0 of AZD1222 vaccination. The receptors derive from an adult in good health.

The J gene is TRBJ2-7, the V gene TRBV7-3; 8 bases are shared with TRBD2. V lost 5 bases, J lost 2 bases, and 5 bases stayed unmatched. The CDR3 spans 14 residues. Germline values: CDR1 SGHTA, CDR2 FQGTGA. The CDR3 nucleotides are TGTGCCAGCAGCCGTCAGCGGGGGACCTACGAGCAGTACTTC. It codes for CASSRQRGTYEQYF.

V usage is TRBV5-1 and J usage is TRBJ2-1, with 11 bases matching TRBD1. CDR1 SGHRS and CDR2 YFSETQ come from the germline V gene. The CDR3 is 16 amino acids. V lost 4 bases and J lost 3; bases outside the gene matches: 6. The chain's CDR3 is CASSPGTGGGYNEQFF. CDR3 DNA sequence: TGCGCCAGCAGCCCCGGGACAGGGGGAGGCTACAATGAGCAGTTCTTC. Supplemented by reference TRBV5-1 and TRBJ2-1, the full variable domain reads KAGVTQTPRYLIKTRGQQVTLSCSPISGHRSVSWYQQTPGQGLQFLFEYFSETQRNKGNFPGRFSGRQFSNSRSEMNVSTLELGDSALYLCASSPGTGGGYNEQFFGPGTRLTVL.

J is TRBJ1-1 and V is TRBV12-5, with a weak D call TRBD1 (5 bases). Germline CDR1 LGHNT, CDR2 FRNRAP. V was trimmed by 1 base and J by 1 base, leaving 10 bases between them. The CDR3 length is 15 residues. CDR3 DNA: TGTGCTAGTGGTTTGGAGGATGGGGCGAACACTGAAGCTTTCTTT. This encodes CASGLEDGANTEAFF.

The chain employs TRBV7-8 and TRBJ1-5; TRBD1 is a possible D gene (6 bases). Deletions cut 0 bases from V and 6 bases from J, with 9 bases between. The CDR3 spans 14 residues. Per the germline V gene, CDR1 is SGHVS and CDR2 is FQNEAQ. The CDR3 loop reads CASSLAGGRQPQHF. In nucleotides, the CDR3 is TGTGCCAGCAGCTTAGCTGGGGGGCGTCAGCCCCAGCATTTT.

This clone has only one observation. The chain carries TRBV6-2 or TRBV6-3 and TRBJ1-5; D is uncertain. The CDR3 spans 18 residues. CDR1 is MNHEY, CDR2 SVGEGT, per germline. V lost 2 bases to trimming and J lost 3 bases, with 20 bases between them. CDR3 DNA: TGTGCCAGCAGTTACCCTTCCGAGAACCCTATTTACAATCAGCCCCAGCATTTT. It is translated as CASSYPSENPIYNQPQHF.

This clone showed up just once. The chain combines TRBV27 with TRBJ2-7; no clear D gene. Germline CDR1 reads MNHEY; CDR2 reads SMNVEV (reference sequence). Trimming took 3 bases from V and 5 from J, leaving 5 bases between them. The CDR3 totals 11 residues. The CDR3 reads CASSFNHEQYF. CDR3 coding DNA: TGTGCCAGCAGTTTCAACCACGAGCAGTACTTC.

The chain combines TRBV30 with TRBJ1-5; 7 bases align to TRBD1. Unmatched junction bases numbered 12, after V lost 2 bases and J lost 11 bases. This CDR3 contains 14 residues. CDR1 and CDR2 from the germline V gene are GTSNPN and SVGIG (reference sequence). The CDR3 region has the DNA TGTGCCTGGAGTACCCCTCGACAGGGTTGGACCCAGCATTTT. Translating it yields CAWSTPRQGWTQHF.

This clone has just one count. The gene calls are TRBV27 and TRBJ1-1; D is perhaps TRBD1 (5 bases). The germline V gene encodes CDR1 MNHEY and CDR2 SMNVEV (reference sequence). Trimming shortened V by 7 bases and J by 1 base, and 10 bases separated the two germline ends. This CDR3 has 13 amino acids. In DNA, the CDR3 is TGTGCCAGCACCGGGACCTGGAACACTGAAGCTTTCTTT. It codes for CASTGTWNTEAFF.

The chain joins TRBV11-3 to TRBJ1-1; D uncertain. This CDR3 region has 13 residues. V was cut by 5 bases and J by 4 bases, with 11 bases left in between. CDR1 and CDR2 (germline): SGHNT, YENEEA. CDR3 sequence: CASSQHEGTEAFF. The DNA of the CDR3 is TGTGCCAGCAGCCAACACGAAGGCACTGAAGCTTTCTTT.

The sample holds one count of this clone. This chain connects TRBV29-1 to TRBJ1-1, with unresolved D. V shed 4 bases and J shed 0 bases, with 9 bases lying between them. Per germline, CDR1 SQVTM and CDR2 ANQGSEA. CDR3 length: 13 amino acids. This CDR3 is CSVAGTLNTEAFF. The CDR3 nucleotides are TGCAGCGTTGCCGGTACGCTGAACACTGAAGCTTTCTTT.

The V and J genes are TRBV6-2 or TRBV6-3 and TRBJ1-5, with D hard to call. The CDR3 covers 14 residues. Germline CDR1 and CDR2: MNHEY and SVGEGT. Trimming shortened V by 2 bases and J by 0 bases, and 5 bases separated the two germline ends. CDR3 bases: TGTGCCAGCAGTTACGGGGTTAGCAATCAGCCCCAGCATTTT. It encodes CASSYGVSNQPQHF.

The genes are TRBV10-3 and TRBJ1-1; 7 nucleotides line up with TRBD1. CDR3 length equals 15 residues. The J segment lost 6 bases and the V segment lost 0 bases, leaving 7 bases of the junction unmatched. The germline V gene has CDR1 ENHRY and CDR2 SYGVKD. DNA for the CDR3: TGTGCCATCAGTGAGTCGACAGGGATAGCTTCTGAAGCTTTCTTT. Its translation is CAISESTGIASEAFF.

The chain uses TRBV6-2 or TRBV6-3 and TRBJ1-4; 7 positions agree with TRBD1. CDR1 is MNHEY, CDR2 SVGEGT, per germline. V was pared by 7 bases and J by 7 bases, with 9 bases of the junction left unmatched. The CDR3 is 14 residues long. CDR3 amino acids: CASNPQGISEKLFF. CDR3 in DNA: TGTGCCAGCAACCCACAGGGGATAAGTGAAAAACTGTTTTTT.

The chain employs TRBV6-5 and TRBJ1-1, with 9 bases fitting TRBD1. This CDR3 spans 16 amino acids. CDR1 and CDR2 from the germline V gene are MNHEY and SVGAGI. J was trimmed by 7 bases and V by 2 bases; bases with no gene match: 11. CDR3 sequence (DNA): TGTGCCAGCAGTTACACAGGGGGCTATTCTGGAGGTGAAGCTTTCTTT. Amino acids: CASSYTGGYSGGEAFF.